These 27 T cell receptor beta chains were all obtained from the same sample, sequenced in a study of identical twins. TCRdb re-analysed the 5' RACE reads in MiXCR, keeping a single row per CDR3 protein. The sample contains 450,000 or so distinct CDR3 sequences, less than 25% of which appear only once. These data were also reused for a study on T cells expressing NK-cell markers.

The sample comprised CD4+ T cells sorted from blood. The receptors shown here come from a woman aged 18-29 years in good health.

This chain connects TRBV7-9 to TRBJ1-5; the D gene is possibly TRBD1 (5 bases). The V gene lost 3 bases and the J gene lost 7 bases, with 10 bases spanning the gap. This CDR3 spans 13 amino acids. In germline, CDR1 is SEHNR, CDR2 FQNEAQ (reference sequence). The CDR3 sequence is CASSFADRQPQHF. The CDR3 region has the DNA TGTGCCAGCAGCTTTGCCGACAGACAGCCCCAGCATTTT.

This clonotype turned up a few times. The rearrangement joins TRBV9 to TRBJ2-1; D might be TRBD1 or TRBD2, each matching 5 bases. The CDR3 extends over 15 amino acids. V gave up 1 base and J gave up 9 bases, with 17 bases separating them. CDR1 and CDR2 from the germline V gene are SGDLS and YYNGEE. CDR3 region: CASSVQGVLISEQFF. The CDR3, as DNA: TGTGCCAGCAGCGTACAGGGAGTCCTAATTAGTGAGCAGTTCTTC.

The J gene is TRBJ2-6, the V gene TRBV5-1, with D unclear. The CDR3 runs 14 residues. V was clipped by 4 bases and J by 2 bases, with 7 bases between them. Looked up from germline, CDR1 is SGHRS and CDR2 is YFSETQ. CDR3 region: CASSPIAGANVLTF. In nucleotides, the CDR3 is TGCGCCAGCAGCCCCATAGCTGGGGCCAACGTCCTGACTTTC.

This clonotype was recorded a few times. CDR3 bases: TGCAGTGCTAGAAAGGCAGGGAAAGAGACCCAGTACTTC. This translates into CSARKAGKETQYF. The J gene is TRBJ2-5, the V gene TRBV20-1, with D tentatively TRBD1 (5 bases). The germline CDR1 and CDR2 sequences are DFQATT and SNEGSKA (reference sequence). This CDR3 comprises 13 residues. V was trimmed by 2 bases and J by 3 bases, leaving 10 bases between them.

The V gene is TRBV5-4, the J gene TRBJ2-1; D not certain. The length of the CDR3 is 13 residues. Trimming left V 3 bases short and J 5 bases short, with 9 bases between. Germline loops: CDR1 SGHNT, CDR2 YYREEE (reference sequence). CDR3: CASSSKVDNEQFF. The CDR3 nucleotides are TGTGCCAGCAGCTCCAAAGTAGACAATGAGCAGTTCTTC.

This clonotype was seen ten or more times. This CDR3 reads CASSVAGTDTQYF. The CDR3 DNA sequence: TGTGCCAGCAGCGTTGCGGGCACAGATACGCAGTATTTT. J is TRBJ2-3 and V is TRBV7-9; D remains ambiguous. Trimming pared 5 bases from V and 1 base from J, leaving 7 bases between. CDR3 size: 13 residues. From germline, CDR1 is SEHNR and CDR2 FQNEAQ (reference sequence).

This clonotype has a handful of counts. The chain employs TRBV20-1 and TRBJ2-7, with 7 positions matching TRBD1. CDR1 is DFQATT and CDR2 is SNEGSKA in the germline V gene (reference sequence). The length of the CDR3 is 12 residues. V shed 4 bases, J shed 5 bases, and the junction held 5 bases outside the gene matches. The CDR3 here is CSANRGKDEQYF. CDR3 in DNA: TGCAGTGCTAACAGGGGCAAGGACGAGCAGTACTTC.

There are many counts of this clonotype. The chain uses TRBV5-1 and TRBJ2-7; unclear D gene. The CDR3 consists of 13 residues. CDR1 and CDR2 from the germline V gene are SGHRS and YFSETQ. Between the trimmed V and J ends, which lost 1 base and 3 bases, there was a span of 8 bases. Here the CDR3 DNA reads TGCGCCAGCAGCTTGAACCAACACTACGAGCAGTACTTC. Its translation: CASSLNQHYEQYF.

This clonotype was seen a few times. V gene TRBV11-2 combines with J gene TRBJ1-5, with D tentatively TRBD1 (5 bases). Between the trimmed V and J ends, which lost 0 bases and 5 bases, there was a span of 17 bases. The CDR3 extends over 17 amino acids. Looked up from germline, CDR1 is SGHAT and CDR2 is FQNNGV. For the CDR3, the DNA is TGTGCCAGCAGCTTAGAGGGGGTGAGCAGGCGGCATCAGCCCCAGCATTTT. Translation gives CASSLEGVSRRHQPQHF.

This clonotype was picked up a small number of times. This chain joins TRBV5-1 and TRBJ2-3; 8 positions agree with TRBD1. Germline assignment: CDR1 SGHRS and CDR2 YFSETQ. The CDR3 length is 16 residues. V gave up 2 bases and J gave up 4 bases; unmatched junction bases: 9. The CDR3 nucleotides are TGCGCCAGCAGCTTCGGACAGGGAAAAGGGGCAGATACGCAGTATTTT. Protein product: CASSFGQGKGADTQYF.

The chain combines TRBV12-3 or TRBV12-4 with TRBJ1-1, with 10 bases matching TRBD1. V lost 7 bases, J lost 1 base, and 9 bases stayed unmatched. This CDR3 comprises 16 residues. CDR3 in DNA: TGTGCCAGCATTGATGACAGGGGGCAGGAGAACACTGAAGCTTTCTTT. It yields the protein CASIDDRGQENTEAFF.

This clonotype was counted only a few times. The chain carries TRBV5-4 and TRBJ2-3; 9 bases map to TRBD2. The CDR3 is 19 amino acids. Unmatched junction bases numbered 13, after V lost 0 bases and J lost 2 bases. Germline loops: CDR1 SGHNT, CDR2 YYREEE (reference sequence). The CDR3 nucleotides are TGTGCCAGCAGCTTGGAGCCTAGCGGGGCACAGCGGATCACAGATACGCAGTATTTT. Translation gives CASSLEPSGAQRITDTQYF.

The chain joins TRBV7-2 to TRBJ1-5, with a weak D call TRBD1 (6 bases). The CDR3 covers 13 residues. V was clipped by 7 bases and J by 5 bases, with 12 bases between them. CDR1 is SGHTA, CDR2 FQGNSA, per germline. In nucleotides, the CDR3 is TGTGCCAGCAAAGAACAGGGACATCAGCCCCAGCATTTT. This sequence encodes CASKEQGHQPQHF.

This clonotype was seen a handful of times. The chain couples TRBV10-3 to TRBJ2-3; possibly TRBD2 for D (6 bases). V was shortened by 6 bases and J by 6 bases, with 10 bases between the two germline ends. The germline CDR1 and CDR2 sequences are ENHRY and SYGVKD. The CDR3 has 12 residues. The CDR3 DNA sequence: TGTGCCATCAGGGGGGGTGTGGATACGCAGTATTTT. It codes for CAIRGGVDTQYF.

The sample holds a few counts of this clonotype. V gene TRBV20-1 combines with J gene TRBJ2-3; 8 bases map to TRBD2. Germline assignment: CDR1 DFQATT and CDR2 SNEGSKA (reference sequence). The CDR3 extends over 14 amino acids. After removal of 6 bases from V and 4 bases from J, the junction contained 9 bases not matched to a gene. The CDR3: CSAVRGGWADTQYF. The CDR3 DNA follows: TGCAGTGCGGTTCGGGGGGGCTGGGCAGATACGCAGTATTTT.

This clonotype was observed a few times. The J gene is TRBJ2-1, the V gene TRBV20-1; perhaps TRBD2 as D (5 bases). Looked up from germline, CDR1 is DFQATT and CDR2 is SNEGSKA (reference sequence). V gave up 0 bases and J gave up 5 bases, with 17 bases separating them. The CDR3 is made up of 16 amino acids. The CDR3 loop reads CSARDGGGPGDNEQFF. CDR3 DNA sequence: TGCAGTGCTAGAGATGGAGGAGGCCCTGGAGACAATGAGCAGTTCTTC.

The chain links TRBV11-2 to TRBJ1-1; TRBD1 is a possible D gene (5 bases). Germline values: CDR1 SGHAT, CDR2 FQNNGV. The length of the CDR3 is 16 residues. Trimming cost V 7 bases and J 1 base, with 19 bases left between them. The CDR3 DNA is TGTGCCAGCAACGGTCCCAACAACAGGTGGAACACTGAAGCTTTCTTT. This codes for CASNGPNNRWNTEAFF.

The chain has TRBV20-1 and TRBJ2-7, with D perhaps being TRBD1 or TRBD2 (6 bases each). Germline CDR1 is DFQATT and CDR2 is SNEGSKA (reference sequence). The CDR3 runs 16 residues. Trimming removed 7 bases from V and 7 bases from J, with 29 bases in between. CDR3 amino acids: CSVGTSQRGVVWEQYF. The DNA of the CDR3 is TGCAGTGTTGGGACTTCCCAGAGGGGGGTCGTGTGGGAGCAGTACTTC.

Only a few counts were recorded for this clonotype. The chain combines TRBV6-1 with TRBJ1-1; no clear D gene. Looked up from germline, CDR1 is MNHNS and CDR2 is SASEGT. The germline V and J ends were trimmed by 4 bases and 3 bases, with 12 bases remaining between them. The CDR3 runs 14 residues. CDR3 sequence: CASSVDRLYTEAFF. CDR3 nucleotide sequence: TGTGCCAGCAGTGTTGATCGACTATACACTGAAGCTTTCTTT.

In this sample, this clonotype turned up a few times. The V call is TRBV11-2, the J call TRBJ2-5; D is undetermined. CDR1 is SGHAT and CDR2 is FQNNGV in the germline V gene. Trimming stripped 5 bases from V and 4 bases from J, with 11 bases between. CDR3 length equals 13 residues. CDR3 protein: CASSRSTGETQYF. CDR3 bases: TGTGCCAGCAGCCGATCTACCGGAGAGACCCAGTACTTC.

This chain connects TRBV20-1 to TRBJ1-2; D gene ambiguous. The germline CDR1 and CDR2 sequences are DFQATT and SNEGSKA (reference sequence). The V gene lost 6 bases and the J gene lost 2 bases, with 13 bases spanning the gap. This CDR3 is built from 13 residues. The CDR3 protein is CSALTGRNYGYTF. DNA for the CDR3: TGCAGTGCCCTCACGGGCAGAAACTATGGCTACACCTTC.

The V and J genes are TRBV20-1 and TRBJ1-2; D possibly corresponds to TRBD1 (5 bases). The germline CDR1 and CDR2 sequences are DFQATT and SNEGSKA (reference sequence). The CDR3 runs to 15 residues. V was pared by 4 bases and J by 2 bases, with 17 bases between. The DNA for the CDR3 is TGCAGTGCTACGGGGGGATGGACTGTGAACTATGGCTACACCTTC. It is translated as CSATGGWTVNYGYTF.

This clonotype came up a few times. V is TRBV9 and J is TRBJ2-2, with 9 positions matching TRBD1. The germline V gene has CDR1 SGDLS and CDR2 YYNGEE. The CDR3 sequence is 16 residues long. J was trimmed by 4 bases and V by 0 bases; bases with no gene match: 4. This chain's CDR3 is CASSVGGTGFTGELFF. The CDR3 DNA reads TGTGCCAGCAGCGTAGGTGGGACAGGGTTCACCGGGGAGCTGTTTTTT.

The gene calls are TRBV20-1 and TRBJ2-1; D gene uncertain. The germline gives CDR1 DFQATT, CDR2 SNEGSKA (reference sequence). Trimming took off 6 bases at V and 8 bases at J, with 11 bases between the two ends. The CDR3 has 11 residues. CDR3: CSADHPDEQFF. As DNA, the CDR3 is TGCAGTGCCGACCACCCCGATGAGCAGTTCTTC.

In DNA, the CDR3 is TGTGCCTGGAGCCCAGGAGGGTCCCAAGAGACCCAGTACTTC. Its protein is CAWSPGGSQETQYF. This chain links TRBV30 with TRBJ2-5, with D perhaps matching TRBD2 (6 bases). The germline V and J ends were trimmed by 3 bases and 1 base, with 12 bases remaining between them. CDR3 length: 14 amino acids. Germline assignment: CDR1 GTSNPN and CDR2 SVGIG (reference sequence).

The V and J genes are TRBV5-1 and TRBJ2-7; D is ambiguous. Per the germline V gene, CDR1 is SGHRS and CDR2 is YFSETQ. The CDR3 extends over 15 amino acids. The ends were cut back, 0 bases at V and 2 bases at J, with 12 bases in the middle. The CDR3 sequence: CASSLGQPSTYEQYF. The CDR3 region has the DNA TGCGCCAGCAGCTTGGGGCAGCCCTCCACCTACGAGCAGTACTTC. Full variable domain (rest looked up from reference TRBV5-1 and TRBJ2-7): KAGVTQTPRYLIKTRGQQVTLSCSPISGHRSVSWYQQTPGQGLQFLFEYFSETQRNKGNFPGRFSGRQFSNSRSEMNVSTLELGDSALYLCASSLGQPSTYEQYFGPGTRLTVT.

The genes are TRBV7-6 and TRBJ2-7; a weak D match, TRBD2 (6 bases). The CDR3 runs to 13 residues. The V end lost 5 bases, the J end lost 6 bases, and 14 bases lay between the germline ends. CDR1 is SGHVS and CDR2 is FNYEAQ in the germline V gene. The CDR3 region has the DNA TGTGCCAGCAGCCCCGGGGGTATAAGCGAGCAGTACTTC. Protein: CASSPGGISEQYF.